The 19 T cell receptor beta chains presented below share a single source sample, sequenced in a study of blood T cell repertoires in COVID-19. Clones were sequenced by immunoSEQ multiplex PCR, and TCRdb holds only the in-frame ones, with some missing. The sample yields 150,000 to 200,000 clones, 88% seen once. Source material: peripheral blood. The receptor source for this set is a human donor in a cohort sampled during active COVID-19.

The chain employs TRBV5-1 and TRBJ2-1, with TRBD1 matching 12 bases. V lost 4 bases to trimming and J lost 7 bases; unmatched junction nucleotides: 9. CDR3 length: 16 residues. Per germline, CDR1 SGHRS and CDR2 YFSETQ. The CDR3 DNA reads TGCGCCAGCAGCCTATGGGGGACAGGGGGCCTGAATGAGCAGTTCTTC. Its translation: CASSLWGTGGLNEQFF.

Turning to this clone: Additional DNA sequences in this sample encode the identical CDR3. The chain links TRBV9 to TRBJ2-7, with D tentatively TRBD2 (6 bases). CDR3 size: 14 residues. Trimming took off 0 bases at V and 2 bases at J, with 9 bases between the two ends. Looked up from germline, CDR1 is SGDLS and CDR2 is YYNGEE. CDR3 nucleotides: TGTGCCAGCAGCGTAGACGGGAGTACCTACGAGCAGTACTTC. Translating it yields CASSVDGSTYEQYF.

The chain combines TRBV10-3 with TRBJ2-7; perhaps TRBD1 as D (5 bases). The length of the CDR3 is 14 residues. V was shortened by 0 bases and J by 1 base, with 7 bases between the two germline ends. The germline CDR1 and CDR2 sequences are ENHRY and SYGVKD. CDR3 sequence reads: CAISESQASYEQYF. CDR3 in DNA: TGTGCCATCAGTGAGTCACAGGCTTCCTACGAGCAGTACTTC.

The chain links TRBV28 to TRBJ2-7, with 9 bases lining up with TRBD2. V gave up 7 bases and J gave up 3 bases; unmatched junction bases: 4. CDR1 is MDHEN, CDR2 SYDVKM, per germline. This CDR3 region has 13 residues. The CDR3 sequence: CASKGLAGYEQYF. The CDR3 DNA sequence: TGTGCCAGCAAGGGACTAGCAGGCTACGAGCAGTACTTC. Full variable domain (outside the CDR3, taken from reference TRBV28 and TRBJ2-7): DVKVTQSSRYLVKRTGEKVFLECVQDMDHENMFWYRQDPGLGLRLIYFSYDVKMKEKGDIPEGYSVSREKKERFSLILESASTNQTSMYLCASKGLAGYEQYFGPGTRLTVT.

The V call is TRBV28, the J call TRBJ1-6, with D uncertain. This CDR3 has 15 amino acids. CDR1 and CDR2 (germline): MDHEN, SYDVKM. Trimming removed 5 bases from V and 9 bases from J, with 17 bases in between. CDR3 in amino acids: CASSLPGRASSPLHF. The CDR3 DNA follows: TGTGCCAGCAGTCTACCGGGGAGGGCTAGTTCACCCCTCCACTTT.

This chain connects TRBV5-1 to TRBJ2-7, with a tentative D call TRBD1 (5 bases). The CDR3 loop spans 13 amino acids. Germline lookup yields CDR1 SGHRS and CDR2 YFSETQ. The V and J ends lost 2 bases and 2 bases respectively, with 8 bases between them. CDR3 DNA: TGCGCCAGCAGCTTTGACAGTACCTACGAGCAGTACTTC. It encodes CASSFDSTYEQYF. The full variable domain, rest sourced from reference TRBV5-1 and TRBJ2-7, is KAGVTQTPRYLIKTRGQQVTLSCSPISGHRSVSWYQQTPGQGLQFLFEYFSETQRNKGNFPGRFSGRQFSNSRSEMNVSTLELGDSALYLCASSFDSTYEQYFGPGTRLTVT.

This chain connects TRBV18 to TRBJ1-5; perhaps TRBD1 as D (6 bases). Deletions cut 3 bases from V and 0 bases from J, with 12 bases between. Germline V CDR1 and CDR2: KGHSH, LQKENI. There are 16 residues in the CDR3. The CDR3 protein is CASSPQGGASNQPQHF. CDR3 DNA: TGTGCCAGCTCACCTCAAGGGGGGGCTAGCAATCAGCCCCAGCATTTT.

The CDR3 DNA reads as TGCGCCAGCAGCCAAGGCGGTCGGACTAATGAAAAACTGTTTTTT. Translating it yields CASSQGGRTNEKLFF. The rearrangement links TRBV4-1 to TRBJ1-4, with no clear D. The CDR3 has 15 amino acids. Between the trimmed V and J ends, which lost 1 base and 2 bases, there was a span of 8 bases. The germline V gene encodes CDR1 MGHRA and CDR2 YSYEKL.

The chain joins TRBV5-1 to TRBJ2-2, with 8 positions matching TRBD2. Germline V CDR1 and CDR2: SGHRS, YFSETQ. The V gene end was trimmed by 0 bases and the J gene end by 8 bases; junction bases not matched to a gene: 12. The CDR3 consists of 17 residues. CDR3 DNA sequence: TGCGCCAGCAGCTTGGCGGGGTCGGGACTAGTCGGTGGGGAGCTGTTTTTT. It encodes CASSLAGSGLVGGELFF.

The chain links TRBV5-1 to TRBJ1-4; D may be TRBD1 (5 bases). V lost 0 bases, J lost 0 bases, and 6 bases lay in between. This CDR3 is built from 15 residues. Germline V gene lookup returns CDR1 SGHRS and CDR2 YFSETQ. CDR3 amino acids: CASSLAGATNEKLFF. CDR3 DNA sequence: TGCGCCAGCAGCTTGGCGGGGGCAACTAATGAAAAACTGTTTTTT.

The V call is TRBV5-5, the J call TRBJ1-2, with 8 bases lining up with TRBD1. The CDR3 extends over 14 amino acids. The trim removed 4 bases at V and 7 bases at J, leaving 9 bases unmatched. Germline CDR1 SGHKS, CDR2 YYEKEE (reference sequence). The CDR3 reads CASSAPGQAPGYTF. CDR3 bases: TGTGCCAGCAGCGCTCCGGGACAGGCCCCTGGCTACACCTTC.

The V gene is TRBV6-5, the J gene TRBJ1-4, with a possible D match to TRBD1 (5 bases). The CDR3 covers 15 residues. Trimming cost V 1 base and J 8 bases, with 14 bases left between them. The germline CDR1 and CDR2 sequences are MNHEY and SVGAGI. CDR3 in DNA: TGTGCCAGCAGTTACTGGGGCAGGGTGGGGGAAAAACTGTTTTTT. Protein product: CASSYWGRVGEKLFF.

The rearrangement joins TRBV7-6 to TRBJ2-1; D may be TRBD2 (6 bases). Germline lookup yields CDR1 SGHVS and CDR2 FNYEAQ. The CDR3 is 15 residues long. Trimming removed 8 bases at V and 4 bases at J, with 18 bases between. This chain's CDR3 is CASSRGGLPYNEQFF. The CDR3 DNA sequence: TGTGCCAGCTCAAGGGGAGGACTGCCTTACAATGAGCAGTTCTTC. Full variable domain (outside the CDR3, taken from reference TRBV7-6 and TRBJ2-1): GAGVSQSPRYKVTKRGQDVALRCDPISGHVSLYWYRQALGQGPEFLTYFNYEAQQDKSGLPNDRFSAERPEGSISTLTIQRTEQRDSAMYRCASSRGGLPYNEQFFGPGTRLTVL.

This chain joins TRBV24-1 and TRBJ2-3; D call uncertain. The CDR3 extends over 15 amino acids. Trimming left V 3 bases short and J 5 bases short, with 14 bases between. Germline V gene lookup returns CDR1 KGHDR and CDR2 SFDVKD. The CDR3 DNA reads as TGTGCCACCAGTGATAAAGCTACGAAGATAGATACGCAGTATTTT. Residues: CATSDKATKIDTQYF.

The rearrangement links TRBV2 to TRBJ1-4; TRBD1 agrees at 9 bases. The germline V gene has CDR1 SNHLY and CDR2 FYNNEI. The CDR3 loop spans 14 amino acids. Trimming removed 7 bases from V and 7 bases from J; junction bases left unmatched: 7. The CDR3 DNA reads TGTGCCAGCATGGAACAGGGGGCTGGTGAAAAACTGTTTTTT. This encodes CASMEQGAGEKLFF.

The chain recombines TRBV19 with TRBJ1-5; D might be TRBD1 (6 bases). The CDR3 spans 15 residues. Per germline, CDR1 LNHDA and CDR2 SQIVND (reference sequence). The V and J ends lost 5 bases and 7 bases respectively, with 18 bases between them. The DNA for the CDR3 is TGTGCCAGTAGTCCACAGGGCCTCATGGACCAGCCCCAGCATTTT. Protein: CASSPQGLMDQPQHF. Together with reference TRBV19 and TRBJ1-5, the CDR3 gives the full variable domain: DGGITQSPKYLFRKEGQNVTLSCEQNLNHDAMYWYRQDPGQGLRLIYYSQIVNDFQKGDIAEGYSVSREKKESFPLTVTSAQKNPTAFYLCASSPQGLMDQPQHFGDGTRLSIL.

The chain is built from TRBV28 and TRBJ1-6, with 7 bases fitting TRBD1. This CDR3 comprises 14 residues. V lost 3 bases and J lost 10; bases outside the gene matches: 6. In germline, CDR1 is MDHEN, CDR2 SYDVKM. DNA for the CDR3: TGTGCCAGCAGTTTCAGAGGGGGCAAATCACCCCTCCACTTT. It encodes CASSFRGGKSPLHF.

This sequence joins TRBV29-1 and TRBJ2-7; D is unclear. This CDR3 is 10 amino acids long. Germline loops: CDR1 SQVTM, CDR2 ANQGSEA. Trimming left V 4 bases short and J 6 bases short, with 7 bases between. CDR3 sequence (DNA): TGCAGCGTTGGATCCGGCGAGCAGTACTTC. Its translation: CSVGSGEQYF.

V usage is TRBV6-6 and J usage is TRBJ1-4; no clear D gene. The germline CDR1 and CDR2 sequences are MNHNY and SVGAGI (reference sequence). This CDR3 is built from 13 residues. Deletions cut 4 bases from V and 8 bases from J, with 11 bases between. The CDR3 protein is CASSSDGVEKLFF. CDR3 in DNA: TGTGCCAGCAGTTCGGACGGGGTGGAAAAACTGTTTTTT.